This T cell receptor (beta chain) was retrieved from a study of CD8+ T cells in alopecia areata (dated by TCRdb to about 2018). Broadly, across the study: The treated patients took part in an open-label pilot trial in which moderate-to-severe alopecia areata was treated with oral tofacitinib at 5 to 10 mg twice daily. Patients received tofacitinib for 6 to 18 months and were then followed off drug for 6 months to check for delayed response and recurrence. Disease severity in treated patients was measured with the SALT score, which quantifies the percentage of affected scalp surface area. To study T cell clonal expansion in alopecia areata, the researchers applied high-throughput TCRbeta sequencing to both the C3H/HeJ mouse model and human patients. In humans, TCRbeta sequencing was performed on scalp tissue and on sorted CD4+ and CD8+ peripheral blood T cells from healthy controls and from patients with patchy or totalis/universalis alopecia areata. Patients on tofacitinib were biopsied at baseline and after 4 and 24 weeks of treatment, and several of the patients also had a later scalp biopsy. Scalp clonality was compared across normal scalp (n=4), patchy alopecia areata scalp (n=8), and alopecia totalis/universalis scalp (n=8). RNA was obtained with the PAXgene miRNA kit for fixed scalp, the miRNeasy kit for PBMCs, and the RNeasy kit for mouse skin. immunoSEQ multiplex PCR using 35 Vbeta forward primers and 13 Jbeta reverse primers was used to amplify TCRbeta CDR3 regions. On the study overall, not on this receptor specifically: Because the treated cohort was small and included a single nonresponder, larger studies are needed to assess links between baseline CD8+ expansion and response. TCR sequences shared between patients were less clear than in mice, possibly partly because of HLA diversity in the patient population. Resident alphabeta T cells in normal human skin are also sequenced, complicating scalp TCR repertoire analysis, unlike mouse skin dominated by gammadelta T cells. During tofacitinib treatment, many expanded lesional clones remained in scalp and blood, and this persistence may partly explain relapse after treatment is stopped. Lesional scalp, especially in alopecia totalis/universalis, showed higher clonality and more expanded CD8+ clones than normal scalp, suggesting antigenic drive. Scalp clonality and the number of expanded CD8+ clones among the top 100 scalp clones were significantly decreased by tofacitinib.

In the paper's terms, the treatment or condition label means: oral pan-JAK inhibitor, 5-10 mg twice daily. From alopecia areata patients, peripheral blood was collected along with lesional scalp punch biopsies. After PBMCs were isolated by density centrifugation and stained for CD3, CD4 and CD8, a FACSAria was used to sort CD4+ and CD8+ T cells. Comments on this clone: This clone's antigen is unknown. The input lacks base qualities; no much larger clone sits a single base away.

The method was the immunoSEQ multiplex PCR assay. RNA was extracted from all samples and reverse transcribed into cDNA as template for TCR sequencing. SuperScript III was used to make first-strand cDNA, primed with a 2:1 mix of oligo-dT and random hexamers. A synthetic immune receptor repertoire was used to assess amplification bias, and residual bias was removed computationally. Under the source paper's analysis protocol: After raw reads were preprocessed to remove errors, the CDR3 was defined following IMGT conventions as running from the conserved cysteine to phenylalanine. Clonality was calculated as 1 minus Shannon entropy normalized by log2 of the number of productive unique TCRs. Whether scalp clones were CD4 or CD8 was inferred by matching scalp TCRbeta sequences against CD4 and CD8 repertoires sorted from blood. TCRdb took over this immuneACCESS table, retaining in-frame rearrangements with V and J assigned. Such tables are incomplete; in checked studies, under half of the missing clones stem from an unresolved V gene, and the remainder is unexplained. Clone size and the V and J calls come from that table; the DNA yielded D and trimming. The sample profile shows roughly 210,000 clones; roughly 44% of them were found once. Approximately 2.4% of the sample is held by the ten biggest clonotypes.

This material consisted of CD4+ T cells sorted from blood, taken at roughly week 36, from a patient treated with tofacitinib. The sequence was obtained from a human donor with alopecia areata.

The DNA sequence follows: TGTGCCAGCAGCTTAGGAGGGTTTGAGGGGACTGAAGCTTTCTTT. The encoded protein is CASSLGGFEGTEAFF. The receptor chain draws on TRBV7-2 and TRBJ1-1; TRBD1 might be the D gene, on 5 matching bases. Including cysteine and phenylalanine, the CDR3 has 15 amino acids. Just CDR3 DNA is preserved here, 45 bases in frame from base 1. V is cut by 1 base and J by 5 bases, and the space between the germline ends is 14 bases. CDR1 and CDR2 are drawn from the germline V gene: SGHTA, FQGNSA.